This T cell receptor beta chain was sequenced for a study of T cells in localized non-small cell lung cancer. Study findings and constraints: When the top 100 tumor clones were examined, a median approximately 62 of them also appeared in the adjacent lung, which was paired and uninvolved.

Remarks on this clone: Its antigen is undetermined.

Libraries were prepared by immunoSEQ multiplex PCR; TCRdb keeps only in-frame clonotypes and omits some of them. The sample has about 12,000 clones, more than 75% seen once. Looked up from germline, CDR1 is MDHEN and CDR2 is SYDVKM. The V end was cut by 2 bases, the J end by 8 bases, with 13 bases between. CDR3 length: 14 amino acids. The chain carries TRBV28 and TRBJ2-1; the D gene is possibly TRBD2 (6 bases). This material consisted of peripheral blood, taken before any cancer treatment. The sequence derives from a male donor older than 55 with stage I lung adenocarcinoma. DNA for the CDR3: TGTGCCAGCAGTTTAGGAGGCGGGGAATATGAGCAGTTCTTC. Its translation is CASSLGGGEYEQFF. Combining the CDR3 with reference TRBV28 and TRBJ2-1 gives the whole variable domain DVKVTQSSRYLVKRTGEKVFLECVQDMDHENMFWYRQDPGLGLRLIYFSYDVKMKEKGDIPEGYSVSREKKERFSLILESASTNQTSMYLCASSLGGGEYEQFFGPGTRLTVL.